The T cell receptor (beta chain) described here comes from a study of cytomegalovirus exposure and HLA in healthy donors. The PCR employed 60 Vbeta primers together with 13 Jbeta primers. TCRdb keeps only in-frame clones here, not all; method: immunoSEQ multiplex PCR. The sample comprises about 190,000 clones, 81% of which are singletons, and around 4% rests with the top ten. In its sample, this clone was seen once. The germline V gene has CDR1 SNHLY and CDR2 FYNNEI. V lost 8 bases to trimming and J lost 3 bases; unmatched junction nucleotides: 7. CDR3 length: 14 amino acids. Every donor was a healthy person donating bone marrow.

The clonotype originates from a man over 45 in good health and CMV-seronegative. The chain has TRBV2 and TRBJ2-1; 7 bases are a match to TRBD1. The material sequenced was PBMCs. For the CDR3, the DNA is TGTGCCAGCCATCTCCGGGACAGCTACAATGAGCAGTTCTTC. This encodes CASHLRDSYNEQFF.